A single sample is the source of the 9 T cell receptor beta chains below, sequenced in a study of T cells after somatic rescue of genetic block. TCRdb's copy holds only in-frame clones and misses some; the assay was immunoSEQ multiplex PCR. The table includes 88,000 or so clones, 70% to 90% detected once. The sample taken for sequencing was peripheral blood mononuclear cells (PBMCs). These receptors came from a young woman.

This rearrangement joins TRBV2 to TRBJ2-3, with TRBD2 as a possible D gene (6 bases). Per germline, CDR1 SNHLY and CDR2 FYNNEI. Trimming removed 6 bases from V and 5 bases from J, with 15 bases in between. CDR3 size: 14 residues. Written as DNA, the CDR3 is TGTGCCAGCAGGGAGGGCCTCCACCTAGATACGCAGTATTTT. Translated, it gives CASREGLHLDTQYF.

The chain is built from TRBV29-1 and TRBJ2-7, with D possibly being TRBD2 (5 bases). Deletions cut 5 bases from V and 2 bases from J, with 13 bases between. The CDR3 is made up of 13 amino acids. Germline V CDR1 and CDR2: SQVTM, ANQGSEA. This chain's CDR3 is CSVRRADPYEQYF. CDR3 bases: TGCAGCGTTCGGCGGGCCGATCCCTACGAGCAGTACTTC.

The CDR3 sequence is CASSQGGPGELFF. The CDR3 DNA reads TGCGCCAGCAGCCAAGGGGGTCCCGGGGAGCTGTTTTTT. The rearrangement links TRBV4-1 to TRBJ2-2; no clear D. CDR1 MGHRA and CDR2 YSYEKL come from the germline V gene. This CDR3 comprises 13 residues. Trimming removed 1 base at V and 6 bases at J, with 6 bases between.

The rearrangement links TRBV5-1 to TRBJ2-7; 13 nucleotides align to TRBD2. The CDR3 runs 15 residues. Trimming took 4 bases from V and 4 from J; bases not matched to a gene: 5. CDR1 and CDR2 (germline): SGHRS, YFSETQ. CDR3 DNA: TGCGCCAGCAGCAGAGGACTAGCGGGAGCGTACGAGCAGTACTTC. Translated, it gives CASSRGLAGAYEQYF.

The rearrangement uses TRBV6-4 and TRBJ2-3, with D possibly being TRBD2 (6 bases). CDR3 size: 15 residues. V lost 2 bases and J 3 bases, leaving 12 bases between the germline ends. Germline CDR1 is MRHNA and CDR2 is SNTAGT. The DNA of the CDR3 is TGTGCCAGCAGTGACGCTGCGGGAAGTACAGATACGCAGTATTTT. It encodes CASSDAAGSTDTQYF.

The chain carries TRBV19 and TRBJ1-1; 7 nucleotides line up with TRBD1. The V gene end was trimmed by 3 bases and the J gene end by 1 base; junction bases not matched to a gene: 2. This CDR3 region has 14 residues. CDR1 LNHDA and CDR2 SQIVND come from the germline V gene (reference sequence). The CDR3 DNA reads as TGTGCCAGTAGTATGCCAGGGGGGAACACTGAAGCTTTCTTT. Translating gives CASSMPGGNTEAFF.

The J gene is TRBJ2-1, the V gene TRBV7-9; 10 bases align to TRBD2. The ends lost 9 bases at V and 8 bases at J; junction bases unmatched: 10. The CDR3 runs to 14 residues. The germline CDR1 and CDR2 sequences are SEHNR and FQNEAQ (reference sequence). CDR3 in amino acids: CASNGLAEADEQFF. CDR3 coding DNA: TGTGCCAGTAATGGACTAGCGGAGGCGGATGAGCAGTTCTTC.

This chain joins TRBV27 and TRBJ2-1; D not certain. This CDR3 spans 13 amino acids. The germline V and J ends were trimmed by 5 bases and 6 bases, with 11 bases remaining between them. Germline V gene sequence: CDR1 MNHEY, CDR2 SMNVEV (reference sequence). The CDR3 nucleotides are TGTGCCAGCAGTAGTCTCTACACCAATGAGCAGTTCTTC. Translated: CASSSLYTNEQFF.

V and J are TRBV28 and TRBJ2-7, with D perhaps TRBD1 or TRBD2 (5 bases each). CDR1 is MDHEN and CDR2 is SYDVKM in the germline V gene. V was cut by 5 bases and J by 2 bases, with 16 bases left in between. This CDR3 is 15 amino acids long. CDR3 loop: CASSPWDVTAYEQYF. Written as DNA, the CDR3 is TGTGCCAGCAGTCCCTGGGACGTTACGGCCTACGAGCAGTACTTC.